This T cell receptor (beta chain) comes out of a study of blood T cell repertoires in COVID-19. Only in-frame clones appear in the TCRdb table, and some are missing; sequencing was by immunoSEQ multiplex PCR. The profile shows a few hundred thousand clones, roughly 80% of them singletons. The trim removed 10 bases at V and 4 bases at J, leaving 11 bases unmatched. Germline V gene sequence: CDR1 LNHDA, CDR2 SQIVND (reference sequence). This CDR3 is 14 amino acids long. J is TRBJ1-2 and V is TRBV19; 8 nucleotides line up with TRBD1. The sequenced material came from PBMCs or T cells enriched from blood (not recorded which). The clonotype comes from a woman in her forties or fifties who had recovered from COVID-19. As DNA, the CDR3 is TGTGCCACCATGACAGGGGATCCTAGCTATGGCTACACCTTC. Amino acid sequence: CATMTGDPSYGYTF.